This TCR beta chain is drawn from a study of T cells in localized non-small cell lung cancer. Details on this clone: Its antigen remains unknown.

V shed 7 bases and J shed 2 bases, with 11 bases lying between them. The CDR3 is made up of 13 amino acids. Germline-derived CDR1 and CDR2 are MDHEN and SYDVKM. Study-level points and caveats: Adjacent uninvolved lung tissue had the highest T cell clonality, exceeding tumor. A median of around 52 clones ranked among the top 100 in tumor appeared in adjacent lung.

The data were produced by immunoSEQ multiplex PCR, yet TCRdb's version contains in-frame clones alone and is incomplete. This table holds tens of thousands of clones, roughly 77% found once. This sequence was found in a woman aged 35 to 70 with stage II squamous cell lung carcinoma. The chain combines TRBV28 with TRBJ1-2; D not resolved. The material was PBMCs, obtained before any cancer treatment. The CDR3: CASNPGRNYGYTF. The CDR3 DNA reads as TGTGCCAGCAACCCCGGCAGAAACTATGGCTACACCTTC.